This T cell receptor beta chain is from a study of sequential checkpoint blockade in melanoma. Study details: DNA from 90 to 100 pretreatment tumor samples underwent TCRβ immunosequencing. Matched biopsies came pretreatment and at week 13 for about two dozen patients.

Treatment given: randomized to nivolumab then ipilimumab (arm A) or the reverse (arm B). This clone was found many times. The assay was immunoSEQ multiplex PCR, and TCRdb's table has in-frame clones only and misses some. The sample lists about 3,500 clones, roughly 25% occurring once. CDR1 and CDR2 (germline): SGHNT, YENEEA. The CDR3 spans 14 residues. Deletions cut 5 bases from V and 6 bases from J, with 14 bases between. This chain joins TRBV11-3 and TRBJ1-3; perhaps TRBD1 as D (6 bases). The TCR originated in a human donor with melanoma. This specimen was tumor tissue (inferred from file names), taken from a patient given nivolumab and ipilimumab in sequence. The CDR3 bases are TGTGCCAGCAGCCCCCAGGGGATCGAAAACACCATATATTTT. Protein: CASSPQGIENTIYF.